These 26 T cell receptor beta chains were all obtained from the same sample, sequenced in a study of blood T cell repertoires in COVID-19. The data were produced by immunoSEQ multiplex PCR, yet TCRdb's version contains in-frame clones alone and is incomplete. The table shows about 45,000 clones, with just under 70% occurring only once. Sequencing used peripheral blood. The receptors were gathered from an elderly man with acute or convalescent COVID-19.

A single count supports this clone. The chain uses TRBV6-2 or TRBV6-3 and TRBJ1-1, with TRBD1 matching 8 bases. J lost 1 base, V lost 6 bases, and 13 bases had no gene match. CDR3 length equals 17 residues. Germline-derived CDR1 and CDR2 are MNHEY and SVGEGT. The CDR3 region is CASSPIFRTGWNTEAFF. The CDR3 DNA reads TGTGCCAGCAGCCCTATTTTTCGGACAGGGTGGAACACTGAAGCTTTCTTT.

In this sample, this clone turned up once. This chain links TRBV27 with TRBJ1-5; 8 nucleotides align to TRBD1. The length of the CDR3 is 14 residues. V was clipped by 5 bases and J by 5 bases; unmatched bases: 5. Germline CDR1 reads MNHEY; CDR2 reads SMNVEV (reference sequence). The CDR3 DNA reads as TGTGCCAGCAGTCGCGAGACAGGGGATCAGCCCCAGCATTTT. The encoded protein is CASSRETGDQPQHF.

V and J are TRBV9 and TRBJ2-3; 9 bases are shared with TRBD2. V lost 0 bases, J lost 4 bases, and 9 bases stayed unmatched. Germline V gene sequence: CDR1 SGDLS, CDR2 YYNGEE. The CDR3 consists of 17 residues. In DNA, the CDR3 is TGTGCCAGCAGCGTAGGGCCTAGCGGGACGGGAGCAGATACGCAGTATTTT. Protein: CASSVGPSGTGADTQYF.

The rearrangement uses TRBV5-6 and TRBJ1-2; 7 bases map to TRBD1. The CDR3 spans 16 residues. V gave up 4 bases and J gave up 4 bases; unmatched junction bases: 13. The germline gives CDR1 SGHDT, CDR2 YYEEEE. The chain's CDR3 is CASSPTRDRRPYGYTF. The CDR3 DNA follows: TGTGCCAGCAGCCCGACCCGGGACAGAAGACCCTATGGCTACACCTTC. Filled out from reference TRBV5-6 and TRBJ1-2, the complete variable domain reads DAGVTQSPTHLIKTRGQQVTLRCSPKSGHDTVSWYQQALGQGPQFIFQYYEEEERQRGNFPDRFSGHQFPNYSSELNVNALLLGDSALYLCASSPTRDRRPYGYTFGSGTRLTVV.

The V and J genes are TRBV27 and TRBJ2-7; D is perhaps TRBD1 (5 bases). The CDR3 loop spans 14 amino acids. Germline CDR1 is MNHEY and CDR2 is SMNVEV (reference sequence). V lost 3 bases and J 0 bases, leaving 9 bases between the germline ends. Written as DNA, the CDR3 is TGTGCCAGCAGTTTTAAGGGGCACTCCTACGAGCAGTACTTC. Amino acids: CASSFKGHSYEQYF.

V and J are TRBV24-1 and TRBJ2-2; D remains unclear. CDR1 is KGHDR, CDR2 SFDVKD, per germline. Trimming left V 3 bases short and J 4 bases short, with 5 bases between. This CDR3 comprises 13 residues. The CDR3 reads CATSDPSTGELFF. The CDR3 region has the DNA TGTGCCACCAGTGATCCCTCCACCGGGGAGCTGTTTTTT.

This clone has more than one count but fewer than ten. The V gene is TRBV5-1, the J gene TRBJ2-5, with D perhaps matching TRBD2 (6 bases). The CDR3 is 14 amino acids. CDR1 SGHRS and CDR2 YFSETQ come from the germline V gene. The ends were cut back, 2 bases at V and 2 bases at J, with 10 bases in the middle. The CDR3 DNA is TGCGCCAGCAGCTTCGGGACTGAACAAGAGACCCAGTACTTC. It codes for CASSFGTEQETQYF.

The chain employs TRBV10-3 and TRBJ2-3; 8 nucleotides agree with TRBD1. The germline V gene encodes CDR1 ENHRY and CDR2 SYGVKD. This CDR3 comprises 16 residues. V shed 3 bases and J 5 bases; nucleotides not matched to a gene: 10. CDR3 DNA sequence: TGTGCCATCAGTGATTCCGGACAGGGCGGAGAAGATACGCAGTATTTT. Protein product: CAISDSGQGGEDTQYF.

The V gene is TRBV3-1 (or the pseudogene TRBV3-2), the J gene TRBJ1-1; 8 bases agree with TRBD1. CDR1 is LGHDT, CDR2 YNNKEL, per germline (reference sequence). The CDR3 totals 14 residues. V gave up 4 bases and J gave up 7 bases; unmatched junction bases: 8. The CDR3 spells CASSRTGGAGEAFF. The CDR3 DNA is TGTGCCAGCAGCCGAACAGGGGGAGCGGGTGAAGCTTTCTTT.

The CDR3 DNA follows: TGTGCCAGCAGTACGCAGGGCCGGGGGACTGAAGCTTTCTTT. This sequence encodes CASSTQGRGTEAFF. The chain is built from TRBV11-2 and TRBJ1-1; D is possibly TRBD1 (5 bases). The V and J ends lost 6 bases and 5 bases respectively, with 16 bases between them. From germline, CDR1 is SGHAT and CDR2 FQNNGV. The CDR3 runs to 14 residues.

The chain employs TRBV6-5 and TRBJ1-1; possibly TRBD1 for D (5 bases). The CDR3 is 13 residues long. Per the germline V gene, CDR1 is MNHEY and CDR2 is SVGAGI. The ends were cut back, 2 bases at V and 5 bases at J, with 9 bases in the middle. This CDR3 reads CASSYLGGTEAFF. CDR3 nucleotides: TGTGCCAGCAGTTACCTGGGGGGGACTGAAGCTTTCTTT.

This chain joins TRBV14 and TRBJ2-6, with TRBD2 matching 7 bases. Unmatched junction bases numbered 9, after V lost 4 bases and J lost 0 bases. Germline CDR1 is SGHDN and CDR2 is FVKESK. There are 18 residues in the CDR3. CDR3 in DNA: TGTGCCAGCAGCCGTTACGCGGGGGATAACTCTGGGGCCAACGTCCTGACTTTC. Amino acid sequence: CASSRYAGDNSGANVLTF.

The chain recombines TRBV25-1 with TRBJ2-2; tentatively, D is TRBD1 (5 bases). The germline V gene encodes CDR1 MGHDK and CDR2 SYGVNS. Trimming shortened V by 7 bases and J by 3 bases, and 15 bases separated the two germline ends. The CDR3 is 15 amino acids. The CDR3 is CASMVGARDTGELFF. CDR3 nucleotides: TGTGCCAGCATGGTAGGGGCAAGGGACACCGGGGAGCTGTTTTTT. Supplemented by reference TRBV25-1 and TRBJ2-2, the full variable domain reads EADIYQTPRYLVIGTGKKITLECSQTMGHDKMYWYQQDPGMELHLIHYSYGVNSTEKGDLSSESTVSRIRTEHFPLTLESARPSHTSQYLCASMVGARDTGELFFGEGSRLTVL.

Only one count was recorded for this clone. The CDR3: CASSSNGGLFNTEAFF. CDR3 nucleotide sequence: TGTGCCAGCAGCTCGAATGGGGGGTTGTTTAACACTGAAGCTTTCTTT. The rearrangement uses TRBV7-9 and TRBJ1-1; TRBD1 might be the D (5 bases). The CDR3 covers 16 residues. V was trimmed by 4 bases and J by 2 bases, leaving 17 bases between them. The germline V gene encodes CDR1 SEHNR and CDR2 FQNEAQ (reference sequence).

The chain links TRBV7-2 to TRBJ1-1; D is ambiguous. CDR1 and CDR2 (germline): SGHTA, FQGNSA. Trimming took 2 bases from V and 0 from J, leaving 7 bases between them. The CDR3 has 14 residues. CDR3 sequence (DNA): TGTGCCAGCAGCTTATGGGGAGTGAACACTGAAGCTTTCTTT. It encodes CASSLWGVNTEAFF.

The chain couples TRBV3-1 (or the pseudogene TRBV3-2) to TRBJ2-3; 8 bases are a match to TRBD2. The CDR3 consists of 18 residues. The germline V gene has CDR1 LGHDT and CDR2 YNNKEL (reference sequence). V trimming: 2 bases; J trimming: 3 bases; junction bases outside the gene matches: 13. In DNA form, the CDR3 reads TGTGCCAGCAGCCAACGAACGGGCCGGGAGGGAGGGACAGATACGCAGTATTTT. This encodes CASSQRTGREGGTDTQYF.

The CDR3: CASSLDVEGTAFF. The CDR3 bases are TGTGCCAGCAGCTTAGACGTGGAGGGAACAGCTTTCTTT. V usage is TRBV11-2 and J usage is TRBJ1-1; D is unclear. Germline-derived CDR1 and CDR2 are SGHAT and FQNNGV. The CDR3 contains 13 residues. Trimming pared 0 bases from V and 10 bases from J, leaving 12 bases between.

The chain has TRBV5-4 and TRBJ2-7; D is unclear. The CDR3 has 14 amino acids. V lost 1 base, J lost 2 bases, and 10 bases lay in between. Germline V gene sequence: CDR1 SGHNT, CDR2 YYREEE (reference sequence). The CDR3 here is CASSLFGSTYEQYF. CDR3 in DNA: TGTGCCAGCAGCTTGTTTGGCTCCACCTACGAGCAGTACTTC. The variable domain in full, completed from reference TRBV5-4 and TRBJ2-7, reads ETGVTQSPTHLIKTRGQQVTLRCSSQSGHNTVSWYQQALGQGPQFIFQYYREEENGRGNFPPRFSGLQFPNYSSELNVNALELDDSALYLCASSLFGSTYEQYFGPGTRLTVT.

The CDR3 sequence is CASSALAGANTGELFF. CDR3 DNA sequence: TGTGCCAGCTCAGCACTAGCGGGGGCGAACACCGGGGAGCTGTTTTTT. The chain combines TRBV18 with TRBJ2-2; 11 bases are a match to TRBD2. This CDR3 has 16 amino acids. Germline V lookup: CDR1 KGHSH, CDR2 LQKENI. With 5 bases clipped from V and 0 bases from J, the junction kept 2 bases outside the gene matches.

V and J are TRBV10-3 and TRBJ1-2; weak D call: TRBD1 (6 bases). CDR3 length: 15 amino acids. V shed 10 bases and J shed 5 bases, with 23 bases lying between them. The germline gives CDR1 ENHRY, CDR2 SYGVKD. CDR3 nucleotide sequence: TGTGCCACCAGGGAGACAGGTGGGGTCCGGTATGGCTACACCTTC. The encoded protein is CATRETGGVRYGYTF.

The genes are TRBV9 and TRBJ2-3; possible D gene TRBD1, 5 bases. Germline CDR1 SGDLS, CDR2 YYNGEE. V lost 4 bases to trimming and J lost 4 bases, with 19 bases between them. The length of the CDR3 is 16 residues. Here the CDR3 reads CASSPSIRVGADTQYF. CDR3 nucleotides: TGTGCCAGCAGCCCCTCCATTCGAGTAGGGGCAGATACGCAGTATTTT. The variable domain in full, completed from reference TRBV9 and TRBJ2-3, reads DSGVTQTPKHLITATGQRVTLRCSPRSGDLSVYWYQQSLDQGLQFLIQYYNGEERAKGNILERFSAQQFPDLHSELNLSSLELGDSALYFCASSPSIRVGADTQYFGPGTRLTVL.

This rearrangement joins TRBV5-1 to TRBJ1-2; D unresolved. Germline V gene data show CDR1 as SGHRS and CDR2 as YFSETQ. V dropped 0 bases and J dropped 0 bases, with 9 bases sitting between them. The CDR3 runs to 15 residues. CDR3 sequence reads: CASSLVPGPNYGYTF. The DNA for the CDR3 is TGCGCCAGCAGCTTGGTACCAGGCCCTAACTATGGCTACACCTTC.

The rearrangement links TRBV30 to TRBJ2-3; no reliable D call. Germline-derived CDR1 and CDR2 are GTSNPN and SVGIG (reference sequence). There are 12 residues in the CDR3. With 0 bases removed from V and 2 bases from J, the gap between germline ends came to 3 bases. This CDR3 reads CAWSVATDTQYF. The CDR3, as DNA: TGTGCCTGGAGTGTAGCCACAGATACGCAGTATTTT.

The chain recombines TRBV10-1 with TRBJ1-5; the D is unclear. V was cut by 0 bases and J by 0 bases, with 15 bases left in between. CDR1 is WNHNN and CDR2 is SYGVQD in the germline V gene (reference sequence). The CDR3 has 18 residues. The CDR3 nucleotides read TGCGCCAGCAGTGAGTCGGTGATGGAGGCAGGTAGCAATCAGCCCCAGCATTTT. Amino acids: CASSESVMEAGSNQPQHF.

This chain connects TRBV23-1 to TRBJ2-1; 14 nucleotides agree with TRBD2. TRBV23-1 is recorded as an ORF, its role being uncertain. This CDR3 has 17 residues. The J segment lost 6 bases and the V segment lost 3 bases, leaving 7 bases of the junction unmatched. The CDR3 here is CASSQSIGTSGSNEQFF. The CDR3 nucleotides are TGCGCCAGCAGTCAGTCAATCGGGACTAGCGGGAGCAATGAGCAGTTCTTC.

In its sample, this clone was seen many times. The chain carries TRBV11-2 and TRBJ2-5, with 9 bases fitting TRBD1. This CDR3 has 16 residues. With V trimmed by 3 bases and J by 5 bases, 10 bases remained unmatched. Per the germline V gene, CDR1 is SGHAT and CDR2 is FQNNGV. The CDR3 DNA is TGTGCCAGCAGCTTCACAGGGGGCTCGGGGAGGGAGACCCAGTACTTC. Its translation is CASSFTGGSGRETQYF.